This T cell receptor beta chain was sequenced during a study of T cell responses to AZD1222 COVID-19 vaccine. General study results and limits: Recipients of two AZD1222 doses showed rising Spike-specific TCR breadth and depth. Baseline seropositivity occurred in only a handful of AZD1222 recipients. Repertoires were sampled only after the peak T cell response.

About this clone itself: As yet, its antigen is unknown.

Using immunoSEQ multiplex PCR, the repertoire was profiled, and TCRdb retains in-frame clones only, with some absent. The table shows some 160,000 clones, with approximately 91% occurring only once. The CDR3 is 15 amino acids. Trimming cost V 2 bases and J 7 bases, with 17 bases left between them. Germline lookup yields CDR1 MDHEN and CDR2 SYDVKM. This specimen consisted of peripheral blood, obtained 28 days after the second AZD1222 dose. The sequence was collected from an adult who received the AZD1222 COVID-19 vaccine. This chain links TRBV28 with TRBJ1-1; D is unclear. CDR3 nucleotides: TGTGCCAGCAGTTTAGTGCAGGAACTCTCAGGTGAAGCTTTCTTT. The encoded protein is CASSLVQELSGEAFF. The full variable domain, in which reference TRBV28 and TRBJ1-1 provide the parts outside the CDR3, is DVKVTQSSRYLVKRTGEKVFLECVQDMDHENMFWYRQDPGLGLRLIYFSYDVKMKEKGDIPEGYSVSREKKERFSLILESASTNQTSMYLCASSLVQELSGEAFFGQGTRLTVV.